This passage covers 21 T cell receptor beta chains from one sample sequenced in a study of T cell repertoires in cytomegalovirus infection. TCRdb called the reads again in MiXCR, with one record for every CDR3 protein. The table lists hundreds of thousands of distinct CDR3 sequences, around 10% of them singletons. Sequencing was carried out using PBMCs. The receptors derive from a human donor in good health (CMV status not recorded). Some clones in this sample may be carry-over from other donors' samples.

In this sample, this clonotype turned up many times. The V call is TRBV7-9, the J call TRBJ2-1; 7 positions agree with TRBD1. The length of the CDR3 is 16 residues. The ends lost 5 bases at V and 2 bases at J; junction bases unmatched: 9. Germline-derived CDR1 and CDR2 are SEHNR and FQNEAQ (reference sequence). DNA of the CDR3: TGTGCCAGCAGCGGACCCGGGACAGTCCCCTACAATGAGCAGTTCTTC. Its translation is CASSGPGTVPYNEQFF.

This clonotype appeared a few times. The CDR3 protein is CSARGGSGQPQHF. DNA of the CDR3: TGCAGTGCTAGGGGGGGGTCGGGTCAGCCCCAGCATTTT. The V gene is TRBV20-1, the J gene TRBJ1-5, with D possibly TRBD1 on 5 matching bases. Germline V gene lookup returns CDR1 DFQATT and CDR2 SNEGSKA (reference sequence). The CDR3 length is 13 residues. Deletions cut 3 bases from V and 6 bases from J, with 12 bases between.

This clonotype was seen at least ten times. This chain connects TRBV12-3 or TRBV12-4 to TRBJ1-5, with a weak D call TRBD1 (5 bases). This CDR3 is 15 amino acids long. V was cut by 5 bases and J by 7 bases, with 18 bases left in between. The CDR3 sequence: CASSPRAYPGQPQHF. As DNA, the CDR3 is TGTGCCAGCAGTCCCAGGGCCTACCCTGGGCAGCCCCAGCATTTT.

In this sample, this clonotype turned up many times. The genes are TRBV5-6 and TRBJ1-1; D not resolved. Trimming removed 7 bases from V and 8 bases from J, with 21 bases in between. Germline V gene lookup returns CDR1 SGHDT and CDR2 YYEEEE. CDR3 size: 14 residues. The CDR3, as DNA: TGTGCCAGCTCCGAAGGAGGTATTAGTGTAGAAGCTTTCTTT. It specifies CASSEGGISVEAFF.

This clonotype showed up many times. The gene calls are TRBV6-1 and TRBJ2-7; TRBD1 might be the D (6 bases). Germline V gene data show CDR1 as MNHNS and CDR2 as SASEGT. The CDR3 sequence is 13 residues long. V lost 6 bases to trimming and J lost 4 bases, with 13 bases between them. The CDR3 DNA sequence: TGTGCCAGCAGCCCCATACAGGGTTACGAGCAGTACTTC. Protein product: CASSPIQGYEQYF.

There are many counts of this clonotype. This rearrangement joins TRBV4-2 to TRBJ1-5; D might be TRBD1 (6 bases). The CDR3 covers 16 residues. V lost 1 base and J 4 bases, leaving 14 bases between the germline ends. In germline, CDR1 is LGHNA, CDR2 YNFKEQ. CDR3 in amino acids: CASSQGGGGVNQPQHF. DNA for the CDR3: TGTGCCAGCAGCCAAGGAGGGGGAGGTGTTAATCAGCCCCAGCATTTT.

This clonotype appeared many times. The chain is built from TRBV11-1 and TRBJ1-1; 8 bases agree with TRBD1. The CDR3 spans 15 residues. The ends lost 5 bases at V and 5 bases at J; junction bases unmatched: 10. Germline V gene lookup returns CDR1 SGHAT and CDR2 FQDESV (reference sequence). CDR3 in amino acids: CASSPRTGKRTEAFF. CDR3 sequence (DNA): TGTGCCAGCAGCCCTAGGACAGGGAAGCGGACTGAAGCTTTCTTT.

The V and J genes are TRBV6-1 and TRBJ2-2; possible D gene TRBD1, 5 bases. The ends were cut back, 10 bases at V and 6 bases at J, with 12 bases in the middle. CDR1 is MNHNS and CDR2 is SASEGT in the germline V gene. This CDR3 comprises 12 residues. CDR3 in DNA: TGTGCCACTCTAGAAGGGGCCGGGGAGCTGTTTTTT. Translated: CATLEGAGELFF.

The V and J genes are TRBV11-3 and TRBJ2-5, with D unresolved. The V gene lost 0 bases and the J gene lost 5 bases, with 7 bases spanning the gap. The CDR3 contains 13 residues. Germline lookup yields CDR1 SGHNT and CDR2 YENEEA. In nucleotides, the CDR3 is TGTGCCAGCAGCTTAGATCGGCTGGAGACCCAGTACTTC. Residues: CASSLDRLETQYF.

This clonotype has ten or more counts. The chain employs TRBV6-2 or TRBV6-3 and TRBJ2-7, with 9 bases fitting TRBD1. Looked up from germline, CDR1 is MNHEY and CDR2 is SVGEGT. The CDR3 totals 13 residues. The V segment lost 7 bases and the J segment 6 bases; nucleotides outside the gene matches: 7. The CDR3 DNA sequence: TGTGCCAGCACCAAGGAGACAGGGGGCGAGCAGTACGTC. Translation: CASTKETGGEQYV.

This clonotype was detected ten times or more. The rearrangement joins TRBV7-2 to TRBJ1-1, with D hard to call. The length of the CDR3 is 15 residues. V was pared by 2 bases and J by 0 bases, with 10 bases between. Germline assignment: CDR1 SGHTA and CDR2 FQGNSA. The DNA of the CDR3 is TGTGCCAGCAGCTTATTTGGAAATATGAACACTGAAGCTTTCTTT. Its protein product is CASSLFGNMNTEAFF.

To note about this clonotype: This clone may be a read error of a much larger clone one base away. The chain combines TRBV19 with TRBJ1-2; a possible D gene is TRBD1 (5 bases). The CDR3 runs to 14 residues. Germline V gives CDR1 LNHDA, CDR2 SQIVND (reference sequence). The CDR3 bases are TGTTCCAGTATCGGCGGGGCGGTTGGCTATGGCTACACCTTC. Amino acid sequence: CSSIGGAVGYGYTF.

This clonotype was picked up many times. The chain's CDR3 is CSARDTGGGSYEQYF. In DNA, the CDR3 is TGCAGTGCTAGAGATACAGGGGGCGGGTCCTACGAGCAGTACTTC. The genes are TRBV20-1 and TRBJ2-7; 9 nucleotides agree with TRBD1. CDR1 and CDR2 (germline): DFQATT, SNEGSKA (reference sequence). The CDR3 length is 15 residues. V gave up 0 bases and J gave up 1 base; unmatched junction bases: 4.

In its sample, this clonotype was seen many times. This rearrangement joins TRBV20-1 to TRBJ1-2, with 8 bases that match TRBD1. The V and J ends lost 3 bases and 10 bases, in that order; junction bases with no gene match: 10. The CDR3 consists of 13 residues. Germline lookup yields CDR1 DFQATT and CDR2 SNEGSKA (reference sequence). CDR3 nucleotide sequence: TGCAGTGCTAGTCTAGTGGGACAGGAATACTACACCTTC. It specifies CSASLVGQEYYTF.

This clonotype occurred many times. The CDR3 loop reads CASSSGQPSTGELFF. The CDR3 bases are TGTGCCAGCAGCTCCGGACAACCGAGCACCGGGGAGCTGTTTTTT. The rearrangement joins TRBV5-4 to TRBJ2-2; a possible D gene is TRBD1 (5 bases). Germline V gene sequence: CDR1 SGHNT, CDR2 YYREEE (reference sequence). This CDR3 is 15 amino acids long. V shed 3 bases and J shed 4 bases, with 13 bases lying between them.

This clonotype was seen many times. The CDR3 is CASSFSGGLQETQYF. The CDR3 DNA reads as TGTGCCAGCAGTTTTAGCGGGGGGCTCCAAGAGACCCAGTACTTC. This rearrangement joins TRBV12-3 or TRBV12-4 to TRBJ2-5, with TRBD2 identical over 10 bases. With V trimmed by 3 bases and J by 1 base, 2 bases remained unmatched. The CDR3 covers 15 residues.

The V gene is TRBV5-4, the J gene TRBJ1-1, with D uncertain. Germline V CDR1 and CDR2: SGHNT, YYREEE (reference sequence). V was trimmed by 5 bases and J by 3 bases, leaving 11 bases between them. The CDR3 covers 13 residues. The CDR3 loop is CASRHRSDTEAFF. The CDR3 DNA follows: TGTGCCAGCAGACACCGTTCAGACACTGAAGCTTTCTTT. The whole variable domain, filled in from reference TRBV5-4 and TRBJ1-1, reads ETGVTQSPTHLIKTRGQQVTLRCSSQSGHNTVSWYQQALGQGPQFIFQYYREEENGRGNFPPRFSGLQFPNYSSELNVNALELDDSALYLCASRHRSDTEAFFGQGTRLTVV.

This clonotype was seen repeatedly, ten times or more. The genes are TRBV20-1 and TRBJ2-7; D might be TRBD1 or TRBD2, each matching 5 bases. In germline, CDR1 is DFQATT, CDR2 SNEGSKA (reference sequence). This CDR3 spans 12 amino acids. V lost 5 bases to trimming and J lost 4 bases, with 12 bases between them. CDR3 amino acids: CSARGLSYEQYF. The DNA of the CDR3 is TGCAGTGCTCGGGGCCTTTCTTACGAGCAGTACTTC.

This clonotype has more than one count but fewer than ten. The rearrangement links TRBV7-9 to TRBJ2-6, with D perhaps TRBD1 or TRBD2 (5 bases each). The CDR3 length is 17 residues. Germline V gives CDR1 SEHNR, CDR2 FQNEAQ (reference sequence). The ends were cut back, 7 bases at V and 1 base at J, with 17 bases in the middle. Written as DNA, the CDR3 is TGTGCCAGCAACCCGGGACCTAGCTTATCTGGGGCCAACGTCCTGACTTTC. This codes for CASNPGPSLSGANVLTF.

A few counts support this clonotype. The V call is TRBV10-3, the J call TRBJ1-3; possible D gene TRBD1, 6 bases. The CDR3 runs to 15 residues. Germline loops: CDR1 ENHRY, CDR2 SYGVKD. V lost 3 bases to trimming and J lost 4 bases, with 13 bases between them. CDR3 in DNA: TGTGCCATCAGTGACCCACAGGGTGCGGGAAACACCATATATTTT. Translating it yields CAISDPQGAGNTIYF.

This clonotype was detected many times. The chain joins TRBV12-3 or TRBV12-4 to TRBJ1-5; weak D call: TRBD1 (5 bases). The CDR3 loop spans 17 amino acids. The V end was cut by 5 bases, the J end by 3 bases, with 20 bases between. CDR3 in amino acids: CASSTRTTGTNNQPQHF. The DNA for the CDR3 is TGTGCCAGCAGTACGCGTACGACGGGGACTAACAATCAGCCCCAGCATTTT.